This T cell receptor beta chain was captured by sequencing in a study of T-cell reconstitution after alpha-beta-depleted transplantation in children. This clonotype has a handful of counts. TCRbeta library construction was performed incorporating unique molecular identifiers. TCRdb analysed the PCR reads with MiXCR anew, one entry per CDR3 protein. This table holds hundreds of thousands of distinct CDR3 sequences, 9.5% to 13% found once. V was clipped by 6 bases and J by 7 bases; unmatched bases: 19. CDR1 is LNHDA, CDR2 SQIVND, per germline (reference sequence). The CDR3 is 18 residues long. The sample here was PBMCs, taken before TCRalphabeta/CD19-depleted stem cell transplant. The V gene is TRBV19, the J gene TRBJ1-4, with 8 bases matching TRBD1. The clonotype was recovered from a boy in the first two years of life with acute myeloid leukemia, due to receive a stem cell transplant. CDR3 bases: TGTGCCAGTAGCCACCAGGGGGCAGGGAAGGGATACGCTGAAAAACTGTTTTTT. Translated: CASSHQGAGKGYAEKLFF.